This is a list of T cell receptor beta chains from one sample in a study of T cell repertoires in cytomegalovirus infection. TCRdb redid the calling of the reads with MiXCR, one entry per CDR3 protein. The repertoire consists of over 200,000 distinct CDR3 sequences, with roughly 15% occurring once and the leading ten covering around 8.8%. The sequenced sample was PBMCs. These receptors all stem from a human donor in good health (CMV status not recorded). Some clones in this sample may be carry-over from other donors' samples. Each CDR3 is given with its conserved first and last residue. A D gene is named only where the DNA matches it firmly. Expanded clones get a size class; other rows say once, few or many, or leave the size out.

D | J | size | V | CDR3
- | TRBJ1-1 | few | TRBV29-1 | CSVEKPNTEAFF
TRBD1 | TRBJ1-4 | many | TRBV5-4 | CASSPQGEEREKLFF
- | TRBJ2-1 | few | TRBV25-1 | CASSEGGWVDEQFF
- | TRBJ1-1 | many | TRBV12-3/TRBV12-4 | CASSLWGGTEAFF
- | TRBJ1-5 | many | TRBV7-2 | CASSLNRVSNQPQHF
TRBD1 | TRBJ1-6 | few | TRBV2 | CASSVTGTDNSPLHF
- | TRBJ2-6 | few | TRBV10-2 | CASRRTSNPGANVLTF
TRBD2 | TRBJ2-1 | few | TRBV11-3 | CASSLDRGLAGINEQFF
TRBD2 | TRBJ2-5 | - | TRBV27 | CASRHLAEEETQYF
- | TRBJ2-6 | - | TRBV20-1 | CSATQAQVSGANVLTF
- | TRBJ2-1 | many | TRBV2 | CASSVGQGIEQFF
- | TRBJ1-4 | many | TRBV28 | CASEAGVGEKLFF
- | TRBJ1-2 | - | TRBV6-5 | CASSYPGAMRYTF
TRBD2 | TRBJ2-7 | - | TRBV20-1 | CSASTSGTSLYEQYF
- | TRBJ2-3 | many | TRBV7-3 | CASSLSLVGDTQYF
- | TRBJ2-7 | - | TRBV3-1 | CASSQGVSEQYF
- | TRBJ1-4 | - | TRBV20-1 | CSGYSATNEKLFF
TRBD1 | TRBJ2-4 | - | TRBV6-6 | CASSYGWTGKKAKNIQYF
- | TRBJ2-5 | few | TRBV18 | CASSPSQVPAETQYF
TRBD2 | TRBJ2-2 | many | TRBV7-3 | CASSPGLDPNTGELFF
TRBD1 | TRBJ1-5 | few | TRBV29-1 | CSVAGQGIDQPQHF
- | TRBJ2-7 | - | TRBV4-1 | CASSQPTGTNYEQYF
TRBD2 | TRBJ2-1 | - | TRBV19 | CASSIALTSGEQFF
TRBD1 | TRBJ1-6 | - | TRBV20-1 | CSAPGTGGSPLHF
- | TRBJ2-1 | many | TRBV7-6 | CASSLNEGGPQFF
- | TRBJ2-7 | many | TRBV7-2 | CASSLLRDPAEQYF
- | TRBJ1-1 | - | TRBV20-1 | CSARIRVWDTEAFF
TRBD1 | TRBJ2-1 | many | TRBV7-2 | CASSSTPWQGAIEQFF
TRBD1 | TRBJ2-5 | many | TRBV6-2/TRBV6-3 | CASSTGTGNFGETQYF
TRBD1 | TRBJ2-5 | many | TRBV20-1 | CSASDREETQYF
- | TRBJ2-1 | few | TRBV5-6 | CASSAVPNQQFF
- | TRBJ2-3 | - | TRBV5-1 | CASSPPGATDTQYF
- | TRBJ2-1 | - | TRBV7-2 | CASTLTGRGGEQFF
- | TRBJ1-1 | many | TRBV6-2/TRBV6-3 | CASSYSNRLNTEAFF
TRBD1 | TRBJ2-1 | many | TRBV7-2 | CASSLAGQGAFYEQFF
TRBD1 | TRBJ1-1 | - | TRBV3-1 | CASSQDPDGQEGEAFF
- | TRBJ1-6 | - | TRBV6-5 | CASSYLASPLHF